This passage covers 28 T cell receptor beta chains from one sample sequenced in a study of cytomegalovirus exposure and HLA in healthy donors. The data were produced by immunoSEQ multiplex PCR, yet TCRdb's version contains in-frame clones alone and is incomplete. Of 220,000 or so clones in the sample, over 75% are singletons; the top ten hold 1.5% to 2%. Sequenced sample: PBMCs. All receptors come from a woman aged 18-29 years in good health and CMV-seropositive.

V gene TRBV18 combines with J gene TRBJ1-1; TRBD1 matches 9 bases. This CDR3 has 16 residues. The V segment lost 6 bases and the J segment 5 bases; nucleotides outside the gene matches: 13. Germline V gives CDR1 KGHSH, CDR2 LQKENI. The CDR3 sequence is CASSLGQGLLGTEAFF. The DNA of the CDR3 is TGTGCCAGCTCGCTGGGACAGGGTTTGCTCGGGACTGAAGCTTTCTTT.

The rearrangement links TRBV18 to TRBJ1-2; D is unresolved. This CDR3 region has 15 residues. Trimming left V 0 bases short and J 4 bases short, with 12 bases between. The germline gives CDR1 KGHSH, CDR2 LQKENI. The CDR3 protein is CASSPPARSTYGYTF. The CDR3 nucleotides are TGTGCCAGCTCACCACCCGCACGGAGTACCTATGGCTACACCTTC.

V and J are TRBV5-1 and TRBJ1-1; D uncertain. The CDR3 spans 14 residues. CDR1 and CDR2 (germline): SGHRS, YFSETQ. V gave up 0 bases and J gave up 0 bases, with 6 bases separating them. CDR3 coding DNA: TGCGCCAGCAGCTTGGAGCGGTTGAACACTGAAGCTTTCTTT. Its translation is CASSLERLNTEAFF.

V is TRBV28 and J is TRBJ2-7, with 9 bases that match TRBD1. The CDR3 covers 15 residues. CDR1 MDHEN and CDR2 SYDVKM come from the germline V gene. Unmatched junction bases numbered 13, after V lost 6 bases and J lost 7 bases. The CDR3 here is CASRWDREYPGEQYF. Written as DNA, the CDR3 is TGTGCCAGCAGATGGGACAGGGAGTACCCGGGGGAGCAGTACTTC.

V is TRBV2 and J is TRBJ2-3; 8 bases are shared with TRBD2. Germline-derived CDR1 and CDR2 are SNHLY and FYNNEI. The CDR3 sequence is 15 residues long. The ends lost 6 bases at V and 2 bases at J; junction bases unmatched: 7. The DNA for the CDR3 is TGTGCCAGCAGAAGTCTAGCGGGCTACACAGATACGCAGTATTTT. It is translated as CASRSLAGYTDTQYF.

The rearrangement joins TRBV28 to TRBJ2-3; no clear D. The CDR3 is 14 residues long. Germline lookup yields CDR1 MDHEN and CDR2 SYDVKM. V lost 5 bases, J lost 2 bases, and 11 bases lay in between. CDR3 protein: CASSPTAATDTQYF. CDR3 DNA: TGTGCCAGCAGTCCCACCGCGGCCACAGATACGCAGTATTTT.

The count of this clone is one. This chain joins TRBV10-1 and TRBJ2-1; 9 bases agree with TRBD2. This CDR3 is 14 amino acids long. CDR1 and CDR2 (germline): WNHNN, SYGVQD (reference sequence). Germline trimming cut 6 bases from V and 5 bases from J; bases unmatched to any gene: 5. DNA for the CDR3: TGCGCCAGCAGCCGTGTAGCGGGGGACAATGAGCAGTTCTTC. The encoded protein is CASSRVAGDNEQFF.

The chain uses TRBV5-6 and TRBJ1-4; no firm D call. Germline CDR1 and CDR2: SGHDT and YYEEEE. V was shortened by 0 bases and J by 4 bases, with 10 bases between the two germline ends. This CDR3 has 15 residues. CDR3 DNA: TGTGCCAGCAGCTTGGTAGCCAGCCATAATGAAAAACTGTTTTTT. As protein: CASSLVASHNEKLFF.

The chain employs TRBV4-1 and TRBJ1-1; perhaps TRBD1 as D (6 bases). Germline V gene data show CDR1 as MGHRA and CDR2 as YSYEKL. This CDR3 has 14 residues. Trimming took 4 bases from V and 3 from J, leaving 12 bases between them. The CDR3 region is CASSRGPRDTEAFF. CDR3 nucleotide sequence: TGCGCCAGCAGCCGGGGGCCAAGGGACACTGAAGCTTTCTTT.

The V gene is TRBV5-1, the J gene TRBJ2-2; a possible D gene is TRBD1 (5 bases). Trimming removed 2 bases from V and 0 bases from J, with 11 bases in between. There are 16 residues in the CDR3. Germline V gives CDR1 SGHRS, CDR2 YFSETQ. Here the CDR3 DNA reads TGCGCCAGCAGCTTCAGAGCAGGGACGAACACCGGGGAGCTGTTTTTT. Its translation is CASSFRAGTNTGELFF.

The CDR3 is CASSLAAGSNEKLFF. In DNA form, the CDR3 reads TGTGCCAGCAGCTTGGCGGCAGGGTCGAATGAAAAACTGTTTTTT. V usage is TRBV5-4 and J usage is TRBJ1-4; D may be TRBD1 (5 bases). The CDR3 is 15 residues long. V lost 0 bases to trimming and J lost 5 bases, with 11 bases between them. Germline values: CDR1 SGHNT, CDR2 YYREEE (reference sequence).

The rearrangement joins TRBV30 to TRBJ1-1; 7 bases agree with TRBD1. In germline, CDR1 is GTSNPN, CDR2 SVGIG (reference sequence). The CDR3 covers 14 residues. The V and J ends lost 3 bases and 5 bases, in that order; junction bases with no gene match: 9. CDR3 residues: CAWSGGTARTEAFF. The CDR3 nucleotides read TGTGCCTGGAGCGGTGGGACAGCTCGAACTGAAGCTTTCTTT.

This clone appeared a few times. The rearrangement uses TRBV4-2 and TRBJ2-7, with D perhaps matching TRBD1 (5 bases). The CDR3 is made up of 12 amino acids. The V end was cut by 4 bases, the J end by 6 bases, with 10 bases between. Germline CDR1 LGHNA, CDR2 YNFKEQ. The CDR3, as DNA: TGTGCCAGCAGCCGCCCTAGGGGCGAGCAGTACTTC. It translates to CASSRPRGEQYF.

The CDR3 sequence is CASSQGGETQYF. Written as DNA, the CDR3 is TGCGCCAGCAGTCAAGGGGGCGAGACCCAGTACTTC. V gene TRBV23-1 combines with J gene TRBJ2-5; D might be TRBD1 (6 bases). TRBV23-1 is an ORF; its function is uncertain. This CDR3 comprises 12 residues. V was pared by 2 bases and J by 5 bases, with 6 bases between.

The V gene is TRBV29-1, the J gene TRBJ2-1; TRBD1 matches 7 bases. Unmatched junction bases numbered 11, after V lost 6 bases and J lost 3 bases. This CDR3 region has 15 residues. CDR1 SQVTM and CDR2 ANQGSEA come from the germline V gene. CDR3 in DNA: TGCAGCGTCTATAAACAGGGGAAGGGCTACAATGAGCAGTTCTTC. This codes for CSVYKQGKGYNEQFF.

The chain links TRBV28 to TRBJ1-5, with TRBD1 matching over 8 bases. Losses at the gene ends were 2 bases for V and 5 bases for J; bases not matched to a gene: 2. Germline V gene data show CDR1 as MDHEN and CDR2 as SYDVKM. CDR3 size: 14 residues. The chain's CDR3 is CASSLQGAHQPQHF. The CDR3 nucleotides are TGTGCCAGCAGTTTACAGGGGGCGCATCAGCCCCAGCATTTT.

CDR3 DNA sequence: TGTGCCAGCAGTCCCCTCAAAGGGGCTCTTCTAGATGGCTACACCTTC. Its protein is CASSPLKGALLDGYTF. The gene calls are TRBV28 and TRBJ1-2, with D possibly being TRBD1 (5 bases). Germline CDR1 reads MDHEN; CDR2 reads SYDVKM. V lost 5 bases, J lost 6 bases, and 22 bases lay in between. The CDR3 is 16 amino acids.

CDR3 in DNA: TGTGCCTGGAGTTCGGACAGAGGTAGCAATCAGCCCCAGCATTTT. Translating it yields CAWSSDRGSNQPQHF. This chain links TRBV30 with TRBJ1-5; possibly TRBD1 for D (6 bases). The CDR3 length is 15 residues. V was clipped by 2 bases and J by 0 bases, with 11 bases between them. CDR1 and CDR2 from the germline V gene are GTSNPN and SVGIG (reference sequence).

This chain joins TRBV20-1 and TRBJ2-7; possibly TRBD2 for D (5 bases). Germline V lookup: CDR1 DFQATT, CDR2 SNEGSKA (reference sequence). Trimming took off 6 bases at V and 4 bases at J, with 7 bases between the two ends. This CDR3 has 10 amino acids. The CDR3 here is CSARGYEQYF. The CDR3 DNA follows: TGCAGTGCCCGGGGATACGAGCAGTACTTC.

This clone was counted between two and nine times. CDR3 region: CASSDGDGSADTQYF. The CDR3 region has the DNA TGTGCCAGCAGTGACGGTGACGGGAGTGCAGATACGCAGTATTTT. V gene TRBV6-4 combines with J gene TRBJ2-3, with D possibly matching TRBD2 (6 bases). Germline CDR1 MRHNA, CDR2 SNTAGT. V was shortened by 2 bases and J by 4 bases, with 13 bases between the two germline ends. The CDR3 covers 15 residues.

The genes are TRBV15 and TRBJ1-3; 8 nucleotides match TRBD1. The ends lost 7 bases at V and 2 bases at J; junction bases unmatched: 7. From germline, CDR1 is LNHNV and CDR2 YYDKDF (reference sequence). This CDR3 is 15 amino acids long. Written as DNA, the CDR3 is TGTGCCACCACCCAGGGGGCTAGTGCTGGAAACACCATATATTTT. It encodes CATTQGASAGNTIYF. The whole variable domain, filled in from reference TRBV15 and TRBJ1-3, reads DAMVIQNPRYQVTQFGKPVTLSCSQTLNHNVMYWYQQKSSQAPKLLFHYYDKDFNNEADTPDNFQSRRPNTSFCFLDIRSPGLGDTAMYLCATTQGASAGNTIYFGEGSWLTVV.

This clone appeared once. The V call is TRBV5-1, the J call TRBJ1-3; 8 nucleotides match TRBD1. V was pared by 2 bases and J by 6 bases, with 7 bases of the junction left unmatched. Germline values: CDR1 SGHRS, CDR2 YFSETQ. The CDR3 is 15 amino acids. DNA of the CDR3: TGCGCCAGCAGCTTAGGACAGGGTGGAGAAAACACCATATATTTT. Translated, it gives CASSLGQGGENTIYF.

The rearrangement joins TRBV2 to TRBJ1-3, with D perhaps matching TRBD1 (5 bases). The V gene's germline CDR1 is SNHLY and CDR2 FYNNEI. The V gene lost 5 bases and the J gene lost 8 bases, with 10 bases spanning the gap. CDR3 length equals 12 residues. For the CDR3, the DNA is TGTGCCAGCAGTTTAGGGGCGGACACCATATATTTT. Protein sequence: CASSLGADTIYF.

The rearrangement uses TRBV28 and TRBJ2-4, with a tentative D call TRBD1 (6 bases). The CDR3 contains 15 residues. Germline V gene lookup returns CDR1 MDHEN and CDR2 SYDVKM. Trimming took 6 bases from V and 2 from J, leaving 14 bases between them. DNA for the CDR3: TGTGCCAGCAGAGGGGACACTTGGACCAAAAACATTCAGTACTTC. It is translated as CASRGDTWTKNIQYF.

The V gene is TRBV12-5, the J gene TRBJ1-5; D unclear. CDR3 length: 18 amino acids. Trimming left V 0 bases short and J 4 bases short, with 19 bases between. Germline V gene lookup returns CDR1 LGHNT and CDR2 FRNRAP. The CDR3, as DNA: TGTGCTAGTGGTTTGGTACTTGGTCGGGGAACACTTAATCAGCCCCAGCATTTT. This sequence encodes CASGLVLGRGTLNQPQHF.

This chain links TRBV9 with TRBJ2-2; 11 bases match TRBD2. The CDR3 has 18 residues. Looked up from germline, CDR1 is SGDLS and CDR2 is YYNGEE. Unmatched junction bases numbered 7, after V lost 3 bases and J lost 0 bases. The CDR3 DNA follows: TGTGCCAGCAGCGGAGGCCTAGCGGGAGGCTCGAACACCGGGGAGCTGTTTTTT. Its translation: CASSGGLAGGSNTGELFF.

The DNA for the CDR3 is TGTGCCAGCAGCCCCCGGGGGGCGACATATTTGAACACTGAAGCTTTCTTT. It specifies CASSPRGATYLNTEAFF. V is TRBV5-4 and J is TRBJ1-1; maybe TRBD1 (6 bases). This CDR3 has 17 amino acids. Per germline, CDR1 SGHNT and CDR2 YYREEE (reference sequence). V lost 4 bases and J lost 0, with 19 bases in between.

The CDR3 protein is CASSAYSSGSAYEQYF. The CDR3 region has the DNA TGTGCCAGCAGTGCGTATTCTAGCGGGAGTGCCTACGAGCAGTACTTC. This chain joins TRBV25-1 and TRBJ2-7; 10 bases agree with TRBD2. V gave up 4 bases and J gave up 2 bases; unmatched junction bases: 8. CDR3 length: 16 amino acids. CDR1 is MGHDK and CDR2 is SYGVNS in the germline V gene.